The TCR beta chain under discussion was sequenced for a study of blood T cell repertoires in COVID-19. About the research overall: Acute-phase and convalescent COVID-19 samples originated in the United States, Italy and Spain. T cells, B-cell-depleted T cells, or PBMCs provided the cDNA or gDNA that served as material.

Per the study methods: Reference gene primers were amplified, and this amplification served to estimate nucleated cell counts. The repertoire was sequenced with immunoSEQ multiplex PCR; TCRdb's copy has only in-frame clones and lacks some. V, J and clone size are taken as reported in that table, and D and trimming were inferred from the DNA itself. The sample yields 100,000 to 150,000 clones, 70% to 90% seen once. The CDR3 is 15 residues long. The germline V gene has CDR1 SEHNR and CDR2 FQNEAQ (reference sequence). V lost 5 bases, J lost 5 bases, and 10 bases stayed unmatched. This clone was counted a single time.

The source material was peripheral blood. The rearrangement links TRBV7-9 to TRBJ2-7, with 9 bases identical to TRBD1. The sequence came from a human donor in a cohort sampled during active COVID-19. The CDR3, as DNA: TGTGCCAGCAGCCCGCCTCGGGGACAGGGTAACGAGCAGTACTTC. Its protein product is CASSPPRGQGNEQYF.